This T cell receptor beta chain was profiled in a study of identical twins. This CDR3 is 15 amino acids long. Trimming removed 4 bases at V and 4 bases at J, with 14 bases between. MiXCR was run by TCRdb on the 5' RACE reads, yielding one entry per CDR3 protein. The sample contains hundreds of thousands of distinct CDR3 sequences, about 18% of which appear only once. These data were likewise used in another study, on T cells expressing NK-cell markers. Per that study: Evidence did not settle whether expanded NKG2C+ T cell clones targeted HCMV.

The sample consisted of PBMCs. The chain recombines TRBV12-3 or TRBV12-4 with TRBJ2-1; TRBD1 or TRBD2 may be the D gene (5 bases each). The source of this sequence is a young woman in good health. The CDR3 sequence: CASSSRDGLYNEQFF. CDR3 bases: TGTGCCAGCAGTTCCCGGGACGGCCTGTACAATGAGCAGTTCTTC.